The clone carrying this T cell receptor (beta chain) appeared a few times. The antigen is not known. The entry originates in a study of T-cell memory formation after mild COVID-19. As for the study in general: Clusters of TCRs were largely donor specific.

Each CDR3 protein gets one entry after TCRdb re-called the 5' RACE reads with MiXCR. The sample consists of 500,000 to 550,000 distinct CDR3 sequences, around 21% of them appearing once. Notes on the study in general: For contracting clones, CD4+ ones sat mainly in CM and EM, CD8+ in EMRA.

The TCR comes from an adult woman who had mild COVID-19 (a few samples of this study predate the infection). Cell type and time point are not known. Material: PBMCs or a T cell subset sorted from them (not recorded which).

The CDR3 reads CASRQGPSNTGELFF. The DNA of the CDR3 is TGCGCCAGCCGACAGGGACCCTCGAACACCGGGGAGCTGTTTTTT. The V call is TRBV5-1, the J call TRBJ2-2; 7 nucleotides line up with TRBD1. The germline CDR1 and CDR2 sequences are SGHRS and YFSETQ. The CDR3 sequence is 15 residues long. V lost 7 bases and J lost 0; bases outside the gene matches: 6.